A few counts support the clone carrying this TCR beta chain. Its antigen is as yet unknown. This sample was included in a study of blood T cells in healthy people across ages. Study results and caveats: Higher diversity, along with more naive CD4+ cells, distinguished long-lived donors from aged donors. Older individuals had lower TCR beta diversity per million T cells (the decline was roughly linear).

Every sample had a minimum of 6 million PBMCs isolated. Through a sample-barcoded 5' primer and a J-beta primer mix, a second PCR was run for about 6 to 12 cycles. A tag from a template-switch adaptor with 12 random nucleotides marked each cDNA molecule. TCRdb analysed the 5' RACE reads with MiXCR anew, one entry per CDR3 protein. The sample records 700,000 or so distinct CDR3 sequences, 22% being singletons. This receptor was taken from an older man in good health. Sequencing was performed on blood.

The CDR3 region is CASSPTSLHEQFF. DNA for the CDR3: TGTGCCAGCAGCCCCACTAGTTTACATGAGCAGTTCTTC. This chain uses TRBV7-7 with TRBJ2-1; TRBD2 is a possible D gene (5 bases). The CDR3 runs 13 residues. CDR1 SSHAT and CDR2 FNYEAQ come from the germline V gene (reference sequence). Trimming stripped 5 bases from V and 8 bases from J, with 13 bases between.